This TCR beta chain was obtained from a study of shared clonotypes between healthy human individuals. This table comes from immunoSEQ multiplex PCR, and its TCRdb copy is limited to in-frame clones, with some not included. Counted here are 2 million to 2.5 million clones, about 95% occurring once; the ten biggest clones make up approximately 1.2%. V was pared by 2 bases and J by 4 bases, with 8 bases between. The CDR3 loop spans 13 amino acids. Germline V lookup: CDR1 SGHAT, CDR2 FQNNGV. Naive CD8 isolation took CD45RO-negative cells positively selected for CCR7 and excluded terminally differentiated effector memory CD45RA+ cells. The donor population consisted of healthy HIV-negative adults with no recent acute infections or vaccinations. Comment on this clone: Its antigen is still unknown.

General study points: Relative to memory subsets, naive subsets generally showed larger estimated richness.

Input material: naive CD8+ T cells sorted from blood. The chain carries TRBV11-2 and TRBJ1-1; D is possibly TRBD1 (6 bases). The sequence was obtained from a man in his late teens or twenties in good health. The CDR3 coding sequence is TGTGCCAGCAGCTTACCGGGGGCCACTGAAGCTTTCTTT. Amino acids: CASSLPGATEAFF.